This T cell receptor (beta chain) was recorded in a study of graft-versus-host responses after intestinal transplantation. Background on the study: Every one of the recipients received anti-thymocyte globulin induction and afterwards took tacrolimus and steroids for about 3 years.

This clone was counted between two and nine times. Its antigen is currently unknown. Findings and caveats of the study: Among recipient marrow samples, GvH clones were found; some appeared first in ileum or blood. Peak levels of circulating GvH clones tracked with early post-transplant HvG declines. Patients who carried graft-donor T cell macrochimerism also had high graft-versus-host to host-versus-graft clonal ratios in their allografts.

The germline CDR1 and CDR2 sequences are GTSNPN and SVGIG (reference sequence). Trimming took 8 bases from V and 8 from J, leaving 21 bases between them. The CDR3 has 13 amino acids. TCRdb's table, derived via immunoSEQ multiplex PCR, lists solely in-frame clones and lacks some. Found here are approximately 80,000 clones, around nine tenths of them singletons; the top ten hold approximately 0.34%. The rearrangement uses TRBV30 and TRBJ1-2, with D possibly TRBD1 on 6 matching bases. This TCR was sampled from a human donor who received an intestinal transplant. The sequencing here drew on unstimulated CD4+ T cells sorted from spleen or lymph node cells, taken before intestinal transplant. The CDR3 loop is CAEQGFSERGYTF. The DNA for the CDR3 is TGTGCCGAACAGGGTTTCTCGGAGAGAGGCTACACCTTC.